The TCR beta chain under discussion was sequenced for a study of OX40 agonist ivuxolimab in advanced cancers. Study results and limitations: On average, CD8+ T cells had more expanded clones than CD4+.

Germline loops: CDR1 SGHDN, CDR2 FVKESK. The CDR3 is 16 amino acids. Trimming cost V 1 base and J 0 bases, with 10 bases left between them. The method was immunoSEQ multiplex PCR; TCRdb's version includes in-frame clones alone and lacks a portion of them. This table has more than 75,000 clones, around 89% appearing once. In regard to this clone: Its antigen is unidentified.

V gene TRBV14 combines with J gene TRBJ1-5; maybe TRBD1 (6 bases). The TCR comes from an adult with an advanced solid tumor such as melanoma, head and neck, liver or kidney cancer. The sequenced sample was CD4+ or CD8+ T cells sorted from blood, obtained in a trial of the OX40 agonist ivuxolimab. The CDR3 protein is CASSQVAGDSNQPQHF. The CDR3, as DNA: TGTGCCAGCAGCCAAGTGGCAGGGGATAGCAATCAGCCCCAGCATTTT.